Listed here are 5 T cell receptor beta chains from one sample, sequenced in a study of T cells after yellow fever vaccination. TCRdb fed the 5' RACE reads into MiXCR, producing one record per CDR3 protein. The table includes around 100,000 distinct CDR3 sequences, 6.5% to 9% detected once. Sequencing used CD8+ T cells sorted from PBMCs, obtained 45 days after the yellow fever booster vaccination. The receptors originated from a man aged 25 to 45 who received the YFV17D yellow fever vaccine.

This clonotype has ten or more counts. The chain uses TRBV6-5 and TRBJ2-7; TRBD2 matches 10 bases. This CDR3 is built from 15 residues. Germline loops: CDR1 MNHEY, CDR2 SVGAGI. V shed 4 bases, J shed 5 bases, and the junction held 8 bases outside the gene matches. The CDR3 region is CASSFSSGSTNEQYF. CDR3 nucleotides: TGTGCCAGCAGTTTCTCTAGCGGGAGCACAAACGAGCAGTACTTC.

This chain joins TRBV28 and TRBJ1-5, with a weak D call TRBD1 (5 bases). V gave up 9 bases and J gave up 2 bases, with 11 bases separating them. Germline values: CDR1 MDHEN, CDR2 SYDVKM. This CDR3 comprises 13 residues. This chain's CDR3 is CASWWGGNQPQHF. The CDR3 DNA reads as TGTGCCAGTTGGTGGGGGGGCAATCAGCCCCAGCATTTT.

In its sample, this clonotype was seen many times. The rearrangement links TRBV7-2 to TRBJ2-3; 7 nucleotides agree with TRBD2. V lost 4 bases to trimming and J lost 7 bases; unmatched junction nucleotides: 11. The CDR3 is 15 amino acids. Germline-derived CDR1 and CDR2 are SGHTA and FQGNSA. The CDR3 sequence is CASSSSGGWGNTQYF. The CDR3 nucleotides read TGTGCCAGCAGCTCGTCGGGAGGATGGGGAAATACGCAGTATTTT.

The table lists this clonotype with many counts. This chain links TRBV6-2 or TRBV6-3 with TRBJ2-2; D remains unclear. Germline V gives CDR1 MNHEY, CDR2 SVGEGT. Trimming took 7 bases from V and 4 from J, leaving 4 bases between them. There are 11 residues in the CDR3. The CDR3 coding sequence is TGTGCCAGCATGACCACCGGGGAGCTGTTTTTT. Protein sequence: CASMTTGELFF.

In its sample, this clonotype was seen many times. This chain links TRBV27 with TRBJ2-3, with 9 positions matching TRBD1. Trimming at V came to 4 bases and at J to 0 bases, leaving 2 bases not matched to a gene. CDR1 and CDR2 (germline): MNHEY, SMNVEV (reference sequence). The CDR3 extends over 15 amino acids. This CDR3 reads CASSYGTGSTDTQYF. CDR3 in DNA: TGTGCCAGCAGTTATGGGACAGGGAGCACAGATACGCAGTATTTT.